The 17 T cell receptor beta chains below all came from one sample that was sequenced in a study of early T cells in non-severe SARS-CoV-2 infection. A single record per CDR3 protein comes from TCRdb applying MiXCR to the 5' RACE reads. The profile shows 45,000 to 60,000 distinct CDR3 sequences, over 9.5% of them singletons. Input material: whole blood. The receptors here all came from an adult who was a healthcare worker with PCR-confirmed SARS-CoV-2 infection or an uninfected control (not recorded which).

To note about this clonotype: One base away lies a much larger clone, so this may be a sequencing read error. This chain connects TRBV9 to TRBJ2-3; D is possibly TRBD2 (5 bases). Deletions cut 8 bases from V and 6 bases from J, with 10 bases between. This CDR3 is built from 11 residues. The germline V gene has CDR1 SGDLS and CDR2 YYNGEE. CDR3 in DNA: TGTGCCAGAAGCTCGGGGGATACGCAGTATTTT. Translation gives CARSSGDTQYF. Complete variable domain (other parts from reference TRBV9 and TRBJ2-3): DSGVTQTPKHLITATGQRVTLRCSPRSGDLSVYWYQQSLDQGLQFLIQYYNGEERAKGNILERFSAQQFPDLHSELNLSSLELGDSALYFCARSSGDTQYFGPGTRLTVL.

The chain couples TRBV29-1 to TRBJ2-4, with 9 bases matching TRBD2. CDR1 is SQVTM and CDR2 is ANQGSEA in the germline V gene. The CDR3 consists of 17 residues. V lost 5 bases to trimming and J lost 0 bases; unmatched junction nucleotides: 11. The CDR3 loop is CSVRLMVAGAAKNIQYF. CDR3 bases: TGCAGCGTTCGTTTGATGGTAGCGGGGGCAGCCAAAAACATTCAGTACTTC.

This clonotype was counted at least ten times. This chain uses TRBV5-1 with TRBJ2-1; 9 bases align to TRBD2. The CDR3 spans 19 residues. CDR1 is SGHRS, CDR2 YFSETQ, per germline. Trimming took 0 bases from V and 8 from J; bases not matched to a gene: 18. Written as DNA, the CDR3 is TGCGCCAGCAGCTTGGTGGTTATTTTTGGCGGGAGGGCCGGTGATGAGCAGTTCTTC. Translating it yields CASSLVVIFGGRAGDEQFF.

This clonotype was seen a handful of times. The CDR3 region has the DNA TGCAGTGCTAGACAGGGAGAGACCCAGTACTTC. Translated, it gives CSARQGETQYF. The rearrangement links TRBV20-1 to TRBJ2-5; possible D gene TRBD1, 5 bases. Germline V gene lookup returns CDR1 DFQATT and CDR2 SNEGSKA (reference sequence). The V gene lost 2 bases and the J gene lost 4 bases, with 5 bases spanning the gap. The CDR3 loop spans 11 amino acids.

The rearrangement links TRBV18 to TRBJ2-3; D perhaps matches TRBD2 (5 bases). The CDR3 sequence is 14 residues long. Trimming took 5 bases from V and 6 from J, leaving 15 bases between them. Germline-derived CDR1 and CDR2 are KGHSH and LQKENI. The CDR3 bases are TGTGCCAGCTCATCCAGACGGGGAGTGGATACGCAGTATTTT. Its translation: CASSSRRGVDTQYF.

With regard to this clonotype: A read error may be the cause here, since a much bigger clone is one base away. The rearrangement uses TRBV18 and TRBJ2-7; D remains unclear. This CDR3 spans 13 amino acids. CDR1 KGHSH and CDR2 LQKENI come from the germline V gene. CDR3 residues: CVSSPAAGHEQYF. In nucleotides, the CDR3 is TGTGTCAGCTCACCGGCAGCTGGCCACGAGCAGTACTTC.

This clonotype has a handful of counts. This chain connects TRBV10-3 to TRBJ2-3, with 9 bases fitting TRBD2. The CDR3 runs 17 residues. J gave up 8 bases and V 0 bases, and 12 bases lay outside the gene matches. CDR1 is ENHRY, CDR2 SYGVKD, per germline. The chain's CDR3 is CAISESGLGLAPGTQYF. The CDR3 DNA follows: TGTGCCATCAGTGAGTCAGGTTTGGGACTAGCCCCTGGTACGCAGTATTTT.

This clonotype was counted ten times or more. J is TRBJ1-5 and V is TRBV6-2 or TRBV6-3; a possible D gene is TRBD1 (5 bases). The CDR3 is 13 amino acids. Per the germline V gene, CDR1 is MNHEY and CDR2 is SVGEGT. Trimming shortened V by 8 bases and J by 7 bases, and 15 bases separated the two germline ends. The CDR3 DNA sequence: TGTGCCAGCTCCTGGGGGGTTGAACAGCCCCAGCATTTT. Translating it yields CASSWGVEQPQHF.

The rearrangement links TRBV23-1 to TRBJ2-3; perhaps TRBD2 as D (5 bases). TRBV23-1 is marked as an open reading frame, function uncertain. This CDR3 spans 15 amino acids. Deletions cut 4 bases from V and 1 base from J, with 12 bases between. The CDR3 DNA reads TGCGCCAGCAGTCCTAAGGGAGAGGGCACAGATACGCAGTATTTT. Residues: CASSPKGEGTDTQYF.

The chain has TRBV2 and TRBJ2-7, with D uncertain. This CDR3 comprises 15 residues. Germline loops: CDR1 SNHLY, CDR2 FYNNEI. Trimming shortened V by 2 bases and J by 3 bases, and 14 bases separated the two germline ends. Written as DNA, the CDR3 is TGTGCCAGCAGTGAATCTGCAGGCCTTTACTACGAGCAGTACTTC. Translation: CASSESAGLYYEQYF.

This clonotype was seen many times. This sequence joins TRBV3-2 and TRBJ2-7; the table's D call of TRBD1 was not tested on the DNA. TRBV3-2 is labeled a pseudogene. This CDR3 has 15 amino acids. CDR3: CASSHTSGTGYEQYF. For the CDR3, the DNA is TGTGCCAGCAGCCATACTTCCGGGACAGGCTACGAGCAGTACTTC.

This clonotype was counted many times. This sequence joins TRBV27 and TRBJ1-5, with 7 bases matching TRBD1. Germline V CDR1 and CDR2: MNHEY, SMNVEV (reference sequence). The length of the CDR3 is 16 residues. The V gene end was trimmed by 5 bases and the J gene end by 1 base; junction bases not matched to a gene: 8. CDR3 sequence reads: CASSGTAPRSNQPQHF. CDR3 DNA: TGTGCCAGCAGTGGGACAGCCCCCAGGAGCAATCAGCCCCAGCATTTT.

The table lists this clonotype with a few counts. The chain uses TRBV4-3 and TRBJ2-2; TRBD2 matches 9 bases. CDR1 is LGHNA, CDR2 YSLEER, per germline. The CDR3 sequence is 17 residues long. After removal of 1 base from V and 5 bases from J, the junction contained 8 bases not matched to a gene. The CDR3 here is CASSQVSGGRETGELFF. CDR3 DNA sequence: TGCGCCAGCAGCCAAGTGTCCGGCGGGAGGGAAACCGGGGAGCTGTTTTTT.

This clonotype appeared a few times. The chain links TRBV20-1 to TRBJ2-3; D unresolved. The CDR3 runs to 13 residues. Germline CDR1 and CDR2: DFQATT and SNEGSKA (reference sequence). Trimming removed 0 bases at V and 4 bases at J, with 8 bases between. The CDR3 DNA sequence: TGCAGTGCTAGAGAGGGTGGCTCAGATACGCAGTATTTT. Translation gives CSAREGGSDTQYF.

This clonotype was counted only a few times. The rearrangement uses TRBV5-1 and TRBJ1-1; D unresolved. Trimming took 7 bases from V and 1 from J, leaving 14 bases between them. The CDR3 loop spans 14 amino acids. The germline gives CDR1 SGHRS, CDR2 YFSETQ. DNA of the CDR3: TGCGCCAGCCGGGCCGGTGAGGGGAACACTGAAGCTTTCTTT. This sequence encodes CASRAGEGNTEAFF.

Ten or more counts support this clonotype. Here the CDR3 reads CASSAQVNTEAFF. CDR3 nucleotide sequence: TGCGCCAGCAGTGCTCAAGTGAACACTGAAGCTTTCTTT. The genes are TRBV10-1 and TRBJ1-1, with D unclear. The V end lost 4 bases, the J end lost 0 bases, and 6 bases lay between the germline ends. The CDR3 extends over 13 amino acids. Germline V gives CDR1 WNHNN, CDR2 SYGVQD (reference sequence).

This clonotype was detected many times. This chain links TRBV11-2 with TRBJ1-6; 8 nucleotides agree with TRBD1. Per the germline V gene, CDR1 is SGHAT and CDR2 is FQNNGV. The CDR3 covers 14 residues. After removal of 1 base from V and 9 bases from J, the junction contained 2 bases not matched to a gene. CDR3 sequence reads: CASSLGTGSSPLHF. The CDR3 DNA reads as TGTGCCAGCAGCTTAGGGACAGGGAGTTCACCCCTCCACTTT. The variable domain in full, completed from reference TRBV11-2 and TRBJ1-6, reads EAGVAQSPRYKIIEKRQSVAFWCNPISGHATLYWYQQILGQGPKLLIQFQNNGVVDDSQLPKDRFSAERLKGVDSTLKIQPAKLEDSAVYLCASSLGTGSSPLHFGNGTRLTVT.